This TCR beta chain was documented in a study of CD8 T cells in ankylosing spondylitis. Study-wide points: Ankylosing spondylitis blood appeared to carry a characteristic TCR beta motif of several highly homologous variants. Earlier literature documents some of the motif variants in reactive arthritis synovial fluid and blood. Disease-linked clones reportedly showed significant enrichment in matched ankylosing spondylitis synovial fluid. Within peripheral blood, clones linked to disease were CD8+ and relatively rare.

This clonotype was recorded many times. The antigen remains unidentified. The CDR3 has 16 amino acids. Trimming at V came to 0 bases and at J to 5 bases, leaving 6 bases not matched to a gene. In germline, CDR1 is MNHEY, CDR2 SVGAGI. A single record per CDR3 protein comes from TCRdb applying MiXCR to the 5' RACE reads. The table has 150,000 or so distinct CDR3 sequences, roughly 12% seen once. The sample comprised blood, either unsorted or a sorted T cell fraction (not recorded which). The receptor comes from a male donor with ankylosing spondylitis or in good health (not recorded which). The chain recombines TRBV6-5 with TRBJ2-4; 8 nucleotides agree with TRBD2. CDR3 in DNA: TGTGCCAGCAGTTACTCTACTAGCGGATGGGAAAACATTCAGTACTTC. It is translated as CASSYSTSGWENIQYF.